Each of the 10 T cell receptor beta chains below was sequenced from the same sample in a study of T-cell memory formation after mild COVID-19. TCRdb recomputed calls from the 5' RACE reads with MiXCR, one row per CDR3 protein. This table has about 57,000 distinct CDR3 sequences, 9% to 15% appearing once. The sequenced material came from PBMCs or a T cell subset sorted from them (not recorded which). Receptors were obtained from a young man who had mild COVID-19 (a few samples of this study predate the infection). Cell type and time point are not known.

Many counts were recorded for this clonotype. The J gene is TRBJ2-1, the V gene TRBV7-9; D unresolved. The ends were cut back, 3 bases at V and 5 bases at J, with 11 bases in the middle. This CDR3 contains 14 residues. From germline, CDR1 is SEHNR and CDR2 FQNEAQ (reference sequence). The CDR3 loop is CASSFWAVDNEQFF. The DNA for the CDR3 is TGTGCCAGCAGCTTTTGGGCTGTTGACAATGAGCAGTTCTTC.

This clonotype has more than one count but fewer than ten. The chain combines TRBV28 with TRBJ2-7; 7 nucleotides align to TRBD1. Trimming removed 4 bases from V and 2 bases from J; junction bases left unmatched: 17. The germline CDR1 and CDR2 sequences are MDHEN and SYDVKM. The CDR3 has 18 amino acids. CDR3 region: CASSSYWAPRQGTYEQYV. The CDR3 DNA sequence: TGTGCCAGCAGTTCTTATTGGGCCCCTCGACAGGGCACCTACGAGCAGTACGTC.

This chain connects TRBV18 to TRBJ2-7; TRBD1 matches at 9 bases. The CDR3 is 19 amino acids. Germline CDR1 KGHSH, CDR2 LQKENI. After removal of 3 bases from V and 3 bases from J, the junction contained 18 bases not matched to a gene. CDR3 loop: CASSPNSGQGTVGGYEQYV. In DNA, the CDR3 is TGTGCCAGCTCACCTAACTCGGGACAGGGTACAGTAGGTGGCTACGAGCAGTACGTC.

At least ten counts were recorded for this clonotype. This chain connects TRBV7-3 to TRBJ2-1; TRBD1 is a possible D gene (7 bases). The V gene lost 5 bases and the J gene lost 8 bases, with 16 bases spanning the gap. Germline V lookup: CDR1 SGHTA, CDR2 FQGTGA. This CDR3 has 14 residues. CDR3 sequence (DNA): TGTGCCAGCAGCCCCCCAGGGGGGAACCATGAGCAGTTCTTC. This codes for CASSPPGGNHEQFF.

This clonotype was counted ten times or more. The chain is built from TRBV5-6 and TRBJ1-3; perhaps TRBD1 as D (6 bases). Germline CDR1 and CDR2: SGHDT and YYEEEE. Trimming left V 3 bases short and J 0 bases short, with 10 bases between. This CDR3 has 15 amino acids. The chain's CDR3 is CASSSTGSSGNTIYF. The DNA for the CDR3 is TGTGCCAGCAGCTCAACAGGGAGCTCTGGAAACACCATATATTTT. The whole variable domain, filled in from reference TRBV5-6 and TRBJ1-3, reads DAGVTQSPTHLIKTRGQQVTLRCSPKSGHDTVSWYQQALGQGPQFIFQYYEEEERQRGNFPDRFSGHQFPNYSSELNVNALLLGDSALYLCASSSTGSSGNTIYFGEGSWLTVV.

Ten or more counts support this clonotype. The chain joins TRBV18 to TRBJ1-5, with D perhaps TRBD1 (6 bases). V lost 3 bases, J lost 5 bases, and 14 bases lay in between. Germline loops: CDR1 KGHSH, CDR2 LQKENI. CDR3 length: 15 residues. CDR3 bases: TGTGCCAGCTCACCTCCAGGGGCGGTTGATCAGCCCCAGCATTTT. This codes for CASSPPGAVDQPQHF.

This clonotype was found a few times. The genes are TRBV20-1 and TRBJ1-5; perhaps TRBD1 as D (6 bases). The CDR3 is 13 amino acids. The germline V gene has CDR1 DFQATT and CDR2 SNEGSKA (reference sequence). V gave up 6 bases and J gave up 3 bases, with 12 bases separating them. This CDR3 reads CSARGQNNQPQHF. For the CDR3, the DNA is TGCAGTGCCCGGGGGCAGAACAATCAGCCCCAGCATTTT.

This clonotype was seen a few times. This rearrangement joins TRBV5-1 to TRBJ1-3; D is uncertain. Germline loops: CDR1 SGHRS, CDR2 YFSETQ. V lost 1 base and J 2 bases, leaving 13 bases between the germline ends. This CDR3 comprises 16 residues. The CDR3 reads CASSLPPSGPGNTIYF. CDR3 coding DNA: TGCGCCAGCAGCTTGCCACCGTCGGGTCCTGGAAACACCATATATTTT.

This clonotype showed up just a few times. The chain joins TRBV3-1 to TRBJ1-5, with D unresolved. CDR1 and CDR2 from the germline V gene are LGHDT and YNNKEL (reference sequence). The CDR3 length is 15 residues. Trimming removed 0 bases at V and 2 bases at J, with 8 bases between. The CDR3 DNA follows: TGTGCCAGCAGCCAAGATCGCCGCCGCAATCAGCCCCAGCATTTT. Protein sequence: CASSQDRRRNQPQHF.

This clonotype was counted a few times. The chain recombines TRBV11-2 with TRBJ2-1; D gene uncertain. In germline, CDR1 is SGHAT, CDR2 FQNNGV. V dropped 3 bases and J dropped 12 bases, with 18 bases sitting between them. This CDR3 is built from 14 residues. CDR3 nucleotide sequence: TGTGCCAGCAGCTTTGGTTTCTCTGCGCCCGGGCAGTTCTTC. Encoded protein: CASSFGFSAPGQFF.